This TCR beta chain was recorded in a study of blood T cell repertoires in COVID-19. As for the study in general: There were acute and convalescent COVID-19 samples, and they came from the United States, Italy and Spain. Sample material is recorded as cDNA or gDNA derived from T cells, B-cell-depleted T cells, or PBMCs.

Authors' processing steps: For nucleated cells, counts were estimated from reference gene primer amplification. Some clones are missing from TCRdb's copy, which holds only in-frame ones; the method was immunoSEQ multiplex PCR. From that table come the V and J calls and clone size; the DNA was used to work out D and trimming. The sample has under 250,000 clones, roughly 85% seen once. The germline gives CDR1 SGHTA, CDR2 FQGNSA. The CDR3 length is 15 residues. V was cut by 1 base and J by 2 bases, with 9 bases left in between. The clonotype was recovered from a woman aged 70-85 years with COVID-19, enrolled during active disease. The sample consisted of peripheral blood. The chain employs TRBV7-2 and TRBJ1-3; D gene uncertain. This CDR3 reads CASSLGGTAGNTIYF. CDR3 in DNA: TGTGCCAGCAGCTTAGGCGGAACTGCTGGAAACACCATATATTTT.